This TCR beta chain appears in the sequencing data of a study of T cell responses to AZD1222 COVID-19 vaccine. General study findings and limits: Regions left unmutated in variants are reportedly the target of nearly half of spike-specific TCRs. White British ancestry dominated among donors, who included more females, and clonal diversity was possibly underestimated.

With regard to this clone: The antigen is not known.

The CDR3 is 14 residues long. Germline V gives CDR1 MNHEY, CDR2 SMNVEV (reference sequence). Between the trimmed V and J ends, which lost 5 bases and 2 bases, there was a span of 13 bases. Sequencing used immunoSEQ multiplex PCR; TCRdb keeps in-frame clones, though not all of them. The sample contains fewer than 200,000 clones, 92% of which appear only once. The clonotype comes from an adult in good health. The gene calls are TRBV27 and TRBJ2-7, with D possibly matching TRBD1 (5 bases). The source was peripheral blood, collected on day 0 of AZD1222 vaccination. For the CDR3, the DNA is TGTGCCAGCAGTCCCCAGGGAATAGCCTACGAGCAGTACTTC. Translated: CASSPQGIAYEQYF.